This T cell receptor beta chain stems from a study of T cell responses to AZD1222 COVID-19 vaccine. Study findings and constraints: The sample set comprised mostly white British donors with more females, and clonal diversity was possibly underestimated.

The sample holds one count of this clone. No antigen is known for it. The repertoire was sequenced with immunoSEQ multiplex PCR; TCRdb's copy has only in-frame clones and lacks some. The table lists 120,000 or so clones, about 95% of them singletons. The TCR sequence derives from an adult who received the AZD1222 COVID-19 vaccine. Sequencing was performed on peripheral blood, taken 28 days after the second AZD1222 dose.

The CDR3 reads CASRGRTAWGEKLFF. The CDR3 DNA is TGTGCCAGCAGGGGAAGGACAGCCTGGGGAGAAAAACTGTTTTTT. The rearrangement links TRBV2 to TRBJ1-4, with a tentative D call TRBD1 (6 bases). CDR1 is SNHLY, CDR2 FYNNEI, per germline. CDR3 length: 15 amino acids. The germline V and J ends were trimmed by 6 bases and 8 bases, with 19 bases remaining between them.